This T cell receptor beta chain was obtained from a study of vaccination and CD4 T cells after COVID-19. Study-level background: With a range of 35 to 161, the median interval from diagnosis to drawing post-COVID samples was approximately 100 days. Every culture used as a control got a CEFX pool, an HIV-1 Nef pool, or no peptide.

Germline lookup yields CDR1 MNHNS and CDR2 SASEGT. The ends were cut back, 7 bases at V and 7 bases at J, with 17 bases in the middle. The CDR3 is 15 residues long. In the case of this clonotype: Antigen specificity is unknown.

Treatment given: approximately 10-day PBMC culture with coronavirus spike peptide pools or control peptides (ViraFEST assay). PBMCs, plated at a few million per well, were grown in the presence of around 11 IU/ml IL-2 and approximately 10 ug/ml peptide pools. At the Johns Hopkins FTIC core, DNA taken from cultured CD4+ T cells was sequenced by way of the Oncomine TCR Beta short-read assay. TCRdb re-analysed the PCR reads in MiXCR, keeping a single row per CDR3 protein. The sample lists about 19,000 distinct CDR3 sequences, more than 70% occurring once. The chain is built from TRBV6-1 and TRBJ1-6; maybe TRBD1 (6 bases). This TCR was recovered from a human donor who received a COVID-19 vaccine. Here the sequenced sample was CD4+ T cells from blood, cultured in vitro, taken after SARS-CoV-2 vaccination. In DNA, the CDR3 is TGTGCCAGCATTCGGGGGGCGGATCGGAATTCACCCCTCCACTTT. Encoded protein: CASIRGADRNSPLHF.